Below, 3 T cell receptor beta chains from the same sample are listed, as sequenced in a study of blood T cell repertoires in COVID-19. Method: immunoSEQ multiplex PCR; TCRdb's copy keeps in-frame clones and lacks some. Of 250,000 to 400,000 clones in the sample, about nine tenths are singletons; the top ten hold less than 3%. Sequenced material: peripheral blood. These receptors were obtained from a woman between 25 and 40 years old with COVID-19, enrolled during active disease.

The rearrangement links TRBV5-1 to TRBJ1-4; the D gene is possibly TRBD1 (5 bases). Trimming shortened V by 0 bases and J by 7 bases, and 7 bases separated the two germline ends. CDR1 and CDR2 (germline): SGHRS, YFSETQ. CDR3 length: 13 amino acids. This CDR3 is CASSLVQGEKLFF. CDR3 DNA sequence: TGCGCCAGCAGCTTGGTCCAGGGTGAAAAACTGTTTTTT.

CDR3 region: CASSNGKDQPQHF. In DNA, the CDR3 is TGTGCCAGCAGTAACGGGAAGGATCAGCCCCAGCATTTT. This chain joins TRBV6-5 and TRBJ1-5; D not certain. V was pared by 5 bases and J by 5 bases, with 10 bases between. The CDR3 is 13 residues long. Germline CDR1 reads MNHEY; CDR2 reads SVGAGI.

The sample holds one count of this clone. The CDR3 nucleotides are TGTGCCAGCAGTTTTTTGGCGGGGGAATACAATGAGCAGTTCTTC. It specifies CASSFLAGEYNEQFF. V usage is TRBV27 and J usage is TRBJ2-1; 7 nucleotides align to TRBD2. Per germline, CDR1 MNHEY and CDR2 SMNVEV (reference sequence). This CDR3 has 15 amino acids. V was pared by 3 bases and J by 4 bases, with 6 bases of the junction left unmatched.